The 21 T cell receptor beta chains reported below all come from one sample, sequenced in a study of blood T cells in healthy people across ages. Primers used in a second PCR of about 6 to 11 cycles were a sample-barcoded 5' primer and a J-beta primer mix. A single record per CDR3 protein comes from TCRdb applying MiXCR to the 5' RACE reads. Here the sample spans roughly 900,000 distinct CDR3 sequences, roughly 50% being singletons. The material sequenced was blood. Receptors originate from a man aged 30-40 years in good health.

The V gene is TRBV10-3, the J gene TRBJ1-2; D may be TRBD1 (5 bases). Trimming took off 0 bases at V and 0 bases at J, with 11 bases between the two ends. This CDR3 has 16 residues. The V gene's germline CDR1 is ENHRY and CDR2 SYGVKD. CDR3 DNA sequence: TGTGCCATCAGTGAGTCAGACAGCCCAGCTAACTATGGCTACACCTTC. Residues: CAISESDSPANYGYTF.

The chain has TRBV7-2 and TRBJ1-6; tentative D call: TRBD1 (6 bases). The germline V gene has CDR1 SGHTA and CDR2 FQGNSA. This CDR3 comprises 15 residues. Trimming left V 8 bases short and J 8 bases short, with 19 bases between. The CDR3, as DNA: TGTGCCAGCCCGCCCCCGGGACACCCGGATTCACCCCTCCACTTT. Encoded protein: CASPPPGHPDSPLHF.

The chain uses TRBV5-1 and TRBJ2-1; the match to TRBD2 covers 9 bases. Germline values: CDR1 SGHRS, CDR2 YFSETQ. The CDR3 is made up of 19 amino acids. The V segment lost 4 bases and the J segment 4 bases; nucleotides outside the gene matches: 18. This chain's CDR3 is CASSLRPAGGRSGYNEQFF. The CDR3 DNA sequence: TGCGCCAGCAGCCTTAGACCAGCGGGAGGACGGTCGGGGTACAATGAGCAGTTCTTC.

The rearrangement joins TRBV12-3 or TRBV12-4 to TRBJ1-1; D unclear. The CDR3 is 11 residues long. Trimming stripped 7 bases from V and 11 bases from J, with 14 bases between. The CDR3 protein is CASITPSGAFF. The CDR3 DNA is TGTGCCAGCATTACGCCCTCCGGGGCTTTCTTT.

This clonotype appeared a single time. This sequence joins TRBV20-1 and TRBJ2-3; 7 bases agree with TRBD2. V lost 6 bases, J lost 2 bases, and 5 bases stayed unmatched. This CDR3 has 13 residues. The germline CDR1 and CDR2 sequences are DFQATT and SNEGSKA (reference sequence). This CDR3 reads CSATGTNTDTQYF. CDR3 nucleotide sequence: TGCAGTGCCACCGGGACTAACACAGATACGCAGTATTTT.

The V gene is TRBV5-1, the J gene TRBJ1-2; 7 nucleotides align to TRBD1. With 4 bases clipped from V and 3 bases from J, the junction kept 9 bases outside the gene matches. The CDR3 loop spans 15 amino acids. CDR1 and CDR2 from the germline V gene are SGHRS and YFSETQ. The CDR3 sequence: CASSPADRVYYGYTF. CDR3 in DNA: TGCGCCAGCAGCCCGGCCGACAGGGTGTACTATGGCTACACCTTC.

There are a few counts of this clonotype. This CDR3 reads CSVGPAGVHEQYF. The CDR3 nucleotides are TGCAGCGTTGGCCCAGCGGGAGTTCACGAGCAGTACTTC. This chain connects TRBV29-1 to TRBJ2-7; TRBD2 matches 8 bases. The CDR3 covers 13 residues. Germline V gives CDR1 SQVTM, CDR2 ANQGSEA. Germline trimming cut 4 bases from V and 5 bases from J; bases unmatched to any gene: 7.

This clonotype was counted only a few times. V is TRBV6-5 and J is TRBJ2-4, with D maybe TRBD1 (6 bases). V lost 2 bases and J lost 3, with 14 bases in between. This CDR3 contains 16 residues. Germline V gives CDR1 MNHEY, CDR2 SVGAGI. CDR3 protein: CASSYVGRGGKNIQYF. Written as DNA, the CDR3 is TGTGCCAGCAGTTACGTTGGCCGAGGGGGCAAAAACATTCAGTACTTC.

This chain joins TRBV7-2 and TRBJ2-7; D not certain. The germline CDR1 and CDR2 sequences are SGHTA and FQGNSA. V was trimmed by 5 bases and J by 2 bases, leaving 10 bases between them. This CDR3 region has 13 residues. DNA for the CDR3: TGTGCCAGCAGCCGGAATCCAGCCTACGAGCAGTACTTC. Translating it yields CASSRNPAYEQYF.

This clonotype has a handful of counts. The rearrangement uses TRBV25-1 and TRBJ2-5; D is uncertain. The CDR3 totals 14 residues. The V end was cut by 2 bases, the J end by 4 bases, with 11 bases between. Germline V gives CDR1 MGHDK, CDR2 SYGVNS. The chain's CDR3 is CASSEVGNRETQYF. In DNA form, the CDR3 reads TGTGCCAGCAGTGAAGTTGGGAATCGAGAGACCCAGTACTTC.

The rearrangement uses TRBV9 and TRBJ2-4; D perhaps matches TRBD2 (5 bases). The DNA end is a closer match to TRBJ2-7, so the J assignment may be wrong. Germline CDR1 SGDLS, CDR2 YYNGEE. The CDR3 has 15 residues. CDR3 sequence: CASSADPGLTYEQYF. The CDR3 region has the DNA TGTGCCAGCAGCGCAGACCCGGGGTTAACCTACGAGCAGTACTTC.

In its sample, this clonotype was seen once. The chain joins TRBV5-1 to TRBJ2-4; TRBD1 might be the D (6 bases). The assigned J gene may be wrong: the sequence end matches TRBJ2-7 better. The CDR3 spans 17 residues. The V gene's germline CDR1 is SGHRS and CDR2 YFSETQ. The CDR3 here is CASSLTPGADLGDEQYF. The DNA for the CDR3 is TGCGCCAGCAGCTTAACTCCAGGGGCGGATTTAGGGGACGAGCAGTACTTC.

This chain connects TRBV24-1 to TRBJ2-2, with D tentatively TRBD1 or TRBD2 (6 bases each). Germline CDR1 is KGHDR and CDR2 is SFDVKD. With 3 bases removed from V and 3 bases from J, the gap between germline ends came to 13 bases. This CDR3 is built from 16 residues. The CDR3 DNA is TGTGCCACCAGTGATATTCAGGGGACTGACACCGGGGAGCTGTTTTTT. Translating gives CATSDIQGTDTGELFF.

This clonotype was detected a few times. The CDR3 sequence: CSARPTQDRVDTGELFF. Written as DNA, the CDR3 is TGCAGTGCTAGACCGACCCAGGACAGGGTGGACACCGGGGAGCTGTTTTTT. This chain joins TRBV20-1 and TRBJ2-2; 8 bases are a match to TRBD1. This CDR3 region has 17 residues. With V trimmed by 2 bases and J by 3 bases, 11 bases remained unmatched. Germline values: CDR1 DFQATT, CDR2 SNEGSKA (reference sequence).

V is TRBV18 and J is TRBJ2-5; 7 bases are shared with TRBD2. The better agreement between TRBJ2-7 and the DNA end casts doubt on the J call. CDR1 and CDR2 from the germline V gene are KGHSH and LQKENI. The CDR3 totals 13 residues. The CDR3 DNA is TGTGCCAGCTCACGGGAGGGTCCCGGCGAGCAGTACTTC. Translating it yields CASSREGPGEQYF.

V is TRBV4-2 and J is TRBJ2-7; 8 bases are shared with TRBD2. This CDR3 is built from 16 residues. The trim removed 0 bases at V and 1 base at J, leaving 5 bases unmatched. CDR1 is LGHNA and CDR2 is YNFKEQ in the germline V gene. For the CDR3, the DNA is TGTGCCAGCAGCCAAGATCGGAGCGGGGGATCCTACGAGCAGTACTTC. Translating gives CASSQDRSGGSYEQYF.

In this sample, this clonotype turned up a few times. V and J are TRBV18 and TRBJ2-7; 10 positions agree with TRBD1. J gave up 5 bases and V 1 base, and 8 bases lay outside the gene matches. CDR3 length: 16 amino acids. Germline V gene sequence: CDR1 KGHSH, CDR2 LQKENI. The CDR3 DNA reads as TGTGCCAGCTCACCACTAAGGGGACAGGGGCCGCACGAGCAGTACTTC. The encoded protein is CASSPLRGQGPHEQYF.

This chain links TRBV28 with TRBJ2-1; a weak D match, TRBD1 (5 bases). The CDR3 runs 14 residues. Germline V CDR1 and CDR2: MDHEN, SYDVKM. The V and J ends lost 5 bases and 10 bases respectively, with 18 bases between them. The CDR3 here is CASSLRAGKGEQFF. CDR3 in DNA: TGTGCCAGCAGTCTCCGGGCAGGGAAGGGCGAGCAGTTCTTC. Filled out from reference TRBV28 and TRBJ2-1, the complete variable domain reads DVKVTQSSRYLVKRTGEKVFLECVQDMDHENMFWYRQDPGLGLRLIYFSYDVKMKEKGDIPEGYSVSREKKERFSLILESASTNQTSMYLCASSLRAGKGEQFFGPGTRLTVL.

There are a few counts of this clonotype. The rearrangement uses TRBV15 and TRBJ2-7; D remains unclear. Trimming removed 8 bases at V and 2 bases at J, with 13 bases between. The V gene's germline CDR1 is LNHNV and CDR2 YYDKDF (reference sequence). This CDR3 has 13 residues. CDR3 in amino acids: CATRNTATYEQYF. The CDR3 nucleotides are TGTGCCACCCGAAACACGGCGACCTACGAGCAGTACTTC.

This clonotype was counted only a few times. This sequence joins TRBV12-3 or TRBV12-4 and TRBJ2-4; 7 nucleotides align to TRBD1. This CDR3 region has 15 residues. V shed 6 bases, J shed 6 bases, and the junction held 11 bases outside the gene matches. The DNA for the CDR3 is TGTGCCAGCAGCCGCCAAGGGGGCTGGGGAAACATTCAGTACTTC. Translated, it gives CASSRQGGWGNIQYF.

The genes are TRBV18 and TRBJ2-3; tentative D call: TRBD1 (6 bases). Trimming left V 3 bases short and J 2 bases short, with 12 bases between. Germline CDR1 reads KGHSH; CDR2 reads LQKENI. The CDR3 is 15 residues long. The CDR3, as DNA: TGTGCCAGCTCACCGAGTACAGGGTTCACAGATACGCAGTATTTT. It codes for CASSPSTGFTDTQYF.